This T cell receptor (beta chain) was recovered during a study of blood T cell repertoires in COVID-19. Study in general: Sample material is recorded as cDNA or gDNA derived from T cells, B-cell-depleted T cells, or PBMCs.

In the original processing: Reference gene primer amplification yielded estimated nucleated cell counts. The data were produced by immunoSEQ multiplex PCR, yet TCRdb's version contains in-frame clones alone and is incomplete. That table is the source of V, J and clone size, and D and trimming were worked out from the DNA. Of about 150,000 clones in the sample, approximately 86% were seen once. This CDR3 comprises 16 residues. The germline CDR1 and CDR2 sequences are SGHNT and YYREEE (reference sequence). V shed 6 bases, J shed 4 bases, and the junction held 7 bases outside the gene matches. The receptor was isolated from an older man with acute or convalescent COVID-19. The material sequenced was peripheral blood. The chain links TRBV5-4 to TRBJ2-3; 14 bases match TRBD2. The CDR3: CASTDGTSGSSDTQYF. As DNA, the CDR3 is TGTGCCAGCACCGACGGGACTAGCGGGAGCTCAGATACGCAGTATTTT.